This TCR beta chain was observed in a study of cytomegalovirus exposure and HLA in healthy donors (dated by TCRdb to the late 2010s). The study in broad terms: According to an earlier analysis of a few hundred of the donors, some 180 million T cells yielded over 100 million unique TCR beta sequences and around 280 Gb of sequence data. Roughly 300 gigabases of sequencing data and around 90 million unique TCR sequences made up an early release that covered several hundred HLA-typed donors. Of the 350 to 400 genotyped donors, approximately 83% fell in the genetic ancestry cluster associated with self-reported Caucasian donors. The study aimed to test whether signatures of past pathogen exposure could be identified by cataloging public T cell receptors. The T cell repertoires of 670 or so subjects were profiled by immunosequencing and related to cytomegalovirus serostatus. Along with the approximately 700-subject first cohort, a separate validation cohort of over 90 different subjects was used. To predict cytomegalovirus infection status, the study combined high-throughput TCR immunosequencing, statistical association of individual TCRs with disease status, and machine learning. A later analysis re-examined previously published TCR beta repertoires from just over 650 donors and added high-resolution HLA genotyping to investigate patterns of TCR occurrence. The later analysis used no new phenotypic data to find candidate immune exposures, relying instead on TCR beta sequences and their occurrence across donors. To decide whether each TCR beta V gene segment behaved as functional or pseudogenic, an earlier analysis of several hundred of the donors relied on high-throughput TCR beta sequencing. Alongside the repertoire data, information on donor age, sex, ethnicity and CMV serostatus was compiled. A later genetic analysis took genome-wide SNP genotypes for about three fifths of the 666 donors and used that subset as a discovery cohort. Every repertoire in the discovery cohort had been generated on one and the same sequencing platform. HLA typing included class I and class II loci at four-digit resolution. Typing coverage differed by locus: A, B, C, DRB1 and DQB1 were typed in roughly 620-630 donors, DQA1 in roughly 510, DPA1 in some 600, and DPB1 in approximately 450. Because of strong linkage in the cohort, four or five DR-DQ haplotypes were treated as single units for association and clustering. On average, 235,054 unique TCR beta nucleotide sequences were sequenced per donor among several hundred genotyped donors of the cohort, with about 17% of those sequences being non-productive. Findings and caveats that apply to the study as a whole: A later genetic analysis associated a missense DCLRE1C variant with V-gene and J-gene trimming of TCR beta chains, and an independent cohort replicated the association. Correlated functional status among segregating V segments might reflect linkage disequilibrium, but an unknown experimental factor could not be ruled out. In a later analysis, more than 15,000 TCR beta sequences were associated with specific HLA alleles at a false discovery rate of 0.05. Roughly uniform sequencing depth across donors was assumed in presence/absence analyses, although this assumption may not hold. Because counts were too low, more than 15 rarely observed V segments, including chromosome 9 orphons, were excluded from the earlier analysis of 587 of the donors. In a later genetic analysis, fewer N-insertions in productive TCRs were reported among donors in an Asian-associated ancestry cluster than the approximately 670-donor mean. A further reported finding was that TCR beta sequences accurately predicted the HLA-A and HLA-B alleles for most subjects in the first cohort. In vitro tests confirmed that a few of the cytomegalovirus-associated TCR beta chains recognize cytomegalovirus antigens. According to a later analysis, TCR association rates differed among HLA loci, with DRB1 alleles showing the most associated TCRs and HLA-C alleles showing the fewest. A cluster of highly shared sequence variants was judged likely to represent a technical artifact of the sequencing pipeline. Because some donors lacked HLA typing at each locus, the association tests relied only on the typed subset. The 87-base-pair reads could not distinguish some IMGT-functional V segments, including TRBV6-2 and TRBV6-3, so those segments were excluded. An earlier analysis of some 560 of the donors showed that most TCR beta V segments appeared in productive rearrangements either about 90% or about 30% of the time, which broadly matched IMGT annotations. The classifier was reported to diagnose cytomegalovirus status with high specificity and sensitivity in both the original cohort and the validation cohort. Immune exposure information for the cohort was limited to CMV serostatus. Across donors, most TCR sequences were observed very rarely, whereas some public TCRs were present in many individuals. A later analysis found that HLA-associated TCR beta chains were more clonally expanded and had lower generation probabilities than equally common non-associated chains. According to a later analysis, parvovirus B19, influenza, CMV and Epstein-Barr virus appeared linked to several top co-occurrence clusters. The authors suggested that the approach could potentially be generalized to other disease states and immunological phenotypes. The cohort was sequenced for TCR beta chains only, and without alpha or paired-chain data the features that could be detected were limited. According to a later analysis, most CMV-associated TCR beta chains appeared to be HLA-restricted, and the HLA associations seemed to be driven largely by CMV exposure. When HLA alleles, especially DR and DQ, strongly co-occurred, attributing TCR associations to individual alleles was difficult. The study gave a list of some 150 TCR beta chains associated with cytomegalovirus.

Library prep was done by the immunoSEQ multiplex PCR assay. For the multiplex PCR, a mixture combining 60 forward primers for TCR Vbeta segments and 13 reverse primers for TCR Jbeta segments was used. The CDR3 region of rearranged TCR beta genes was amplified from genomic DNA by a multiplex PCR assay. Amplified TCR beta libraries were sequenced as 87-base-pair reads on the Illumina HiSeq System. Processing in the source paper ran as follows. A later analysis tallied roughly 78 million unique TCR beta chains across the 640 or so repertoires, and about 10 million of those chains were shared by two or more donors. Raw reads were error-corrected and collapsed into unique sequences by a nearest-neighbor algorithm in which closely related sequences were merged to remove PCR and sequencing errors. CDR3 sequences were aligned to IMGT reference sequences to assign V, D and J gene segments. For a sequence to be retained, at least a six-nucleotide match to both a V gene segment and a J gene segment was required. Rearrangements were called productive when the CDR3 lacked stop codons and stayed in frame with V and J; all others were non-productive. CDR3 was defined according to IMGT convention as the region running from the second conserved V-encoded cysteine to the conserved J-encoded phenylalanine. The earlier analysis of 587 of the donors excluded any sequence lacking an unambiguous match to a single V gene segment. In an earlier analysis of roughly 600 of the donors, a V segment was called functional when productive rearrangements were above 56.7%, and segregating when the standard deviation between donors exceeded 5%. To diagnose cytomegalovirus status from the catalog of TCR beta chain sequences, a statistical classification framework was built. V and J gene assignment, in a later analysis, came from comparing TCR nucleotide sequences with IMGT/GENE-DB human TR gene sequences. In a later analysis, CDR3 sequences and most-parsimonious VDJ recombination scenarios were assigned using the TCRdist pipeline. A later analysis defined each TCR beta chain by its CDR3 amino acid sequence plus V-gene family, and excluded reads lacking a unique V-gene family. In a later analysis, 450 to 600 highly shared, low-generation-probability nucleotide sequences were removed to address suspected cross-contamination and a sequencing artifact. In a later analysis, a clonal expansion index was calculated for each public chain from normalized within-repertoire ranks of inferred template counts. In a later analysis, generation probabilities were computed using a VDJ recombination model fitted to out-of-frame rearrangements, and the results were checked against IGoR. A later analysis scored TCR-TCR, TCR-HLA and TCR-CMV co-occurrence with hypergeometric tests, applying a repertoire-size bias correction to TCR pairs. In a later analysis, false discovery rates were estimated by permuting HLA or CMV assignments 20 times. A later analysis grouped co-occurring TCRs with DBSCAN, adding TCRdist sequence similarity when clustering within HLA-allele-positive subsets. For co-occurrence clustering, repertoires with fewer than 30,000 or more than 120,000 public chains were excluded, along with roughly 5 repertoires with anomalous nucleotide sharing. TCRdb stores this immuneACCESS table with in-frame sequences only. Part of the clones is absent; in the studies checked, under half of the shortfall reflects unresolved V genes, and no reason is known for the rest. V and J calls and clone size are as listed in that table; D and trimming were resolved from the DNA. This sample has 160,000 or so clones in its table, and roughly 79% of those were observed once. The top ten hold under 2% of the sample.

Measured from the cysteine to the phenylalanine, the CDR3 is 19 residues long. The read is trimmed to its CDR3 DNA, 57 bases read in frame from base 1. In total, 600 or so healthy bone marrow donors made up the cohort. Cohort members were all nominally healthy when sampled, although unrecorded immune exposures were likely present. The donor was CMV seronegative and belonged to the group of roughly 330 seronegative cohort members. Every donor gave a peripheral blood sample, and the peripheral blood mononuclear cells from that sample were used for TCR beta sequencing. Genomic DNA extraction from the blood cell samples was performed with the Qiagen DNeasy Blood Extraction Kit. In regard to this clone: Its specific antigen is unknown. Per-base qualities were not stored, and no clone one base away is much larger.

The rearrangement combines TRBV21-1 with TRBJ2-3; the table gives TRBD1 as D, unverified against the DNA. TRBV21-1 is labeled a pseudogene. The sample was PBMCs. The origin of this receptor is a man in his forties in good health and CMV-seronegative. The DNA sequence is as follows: TGTGCCAGCAGCAAAGGATCCGGGGACAGCGCGCCTAGGACGATCTCGCAGTATTTT. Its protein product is CASSKGSGDSAPRTISQYF.